This entry describes one T cell receptor beta chain. This entry comes from a study of T-cell memory formation after mild COVID-19. MiXCR was run by TCRdb on the 5' RACE reads, yielding one entry per CDR3 protein. The table has approximately 350,000 distinct CDR3 sequences, 28% seen once. Material for sequencing was PBMCs or a T cell subset sorted from them (not recorded which). The sequence was obtained from an adult woman who had mild COVID-19 (a few samples of this study predate the infection). Cell type and time point are not known.

CDR3 sequence (DNA): TGCGCCAGCAGCTTGGCGAATTATTACAATGAGCAGTTCTTC. Protein product: CASSLANYYNEQFF. The rearrangement joins TRBV5-1 to TRBJ2-1; D ambiguous. Germline loops: CDR1 SGHRS, CDR2 YFSETQ. The ends were cut back, 0 bases at V and 4 bases at J, with 8 bases in the middle. The CDR3 totals 14 residues. The full variable domain, completed using reference TRBV5-1 and TRBJ2-1, is KAGVTQTPRYLIKTRGQQVTLSCSPISGHRSVSWYQQTPGQGLQFLFEYFSETQRNKGNFPGRFSGRQFSNSRSEMNVSTLELGDSALYLCASSLANYYNEQFFGPGTRLTVL.